The source of this TCR beta chain is a study of shared clonotypes between healthy human individuals. The V and J ends lost 2 bases and 4 bases respectively, with 9 bases between them. Germline CDR1 reads MNHEY; CDR2 reads SVGAGI. The CDR3 sequence is 14 residues long. The naive CD8 subset, CD45RO-negative cells positively selected for CCR7, excluded terminally differentiated effector memory CD45RA+ cells. TCRdb keeps only in-frame clones here, not all; method: immunoSEQ multiplex PCR. The sample includes roughly 810,000 clones, approximately 97% of them seen just once. The J gene is TRBJ2-1, the V gene TRBV6-5; D ambiguous. The TCR sequence derives from a man aged 30 to 45 in good health. The sample was naive CD8+ T cells sorted from blood. The CDR3 loop reads CASSYGQIYNEQFF. The CDR3 DNA sequence: TGTGCCAGCAGTTACGGCCAGATTTACAATGAGCAGTTCTTC.